This entry lists 9 T cell receptor beta chains sequenced from one sample in a study of T cells in Graves' hyperthyroidism and ophthalmopathy. TCR beta CDR3 regions were amplified from RNA. First-round RT-PCR of the TCR CDR3 relied on the HTBI primer set. TCRdb reanalysed the multiplex PCR reads using MiXCR and keeps one entry per CDR3 protein. Among some 500,000 distinct CDR3 sequences listed, 13% to 15% were seen once. Sequenced input: blood. The origin of the receptors is a woman aged 18-35 years with Graves' hyperthyroidism.

This clonotype was observed many times. The chain is built from TRBV3-1 and TRBJ1-2; 9 bases are a match to TRBD1. Germline CDR1 is LGHDT and CDR2 is YNNKEL (reference sequence). The length of the CDR3 is 15 residues. Germline trimming cut 0 bases from V and 8 bases from J; bases unmatched to any gene: 7. This chain's CDR3 is CASSQDGTGSRGYTF. CDR3 nucleotides: TGTGCCAGCAGCCAAGATGGGACAGGGTCTAGGGGCTACACCTTC.

This clonotype was seen ten or more times. The chain recombines TRBV6-1 with TRBJ1-2; TRBD1 might be the D (5 bases). The CDR3 has 14 residues. Germline CDR1 reads MNHNS; CDR2 reads SASEGT. V gave up 5 bases and J gave up 4 bases, with 14 bases separating them. The CDR3 DNA reads as TGTGCCAGCAGTTCGCGGGGCAGCACCTATGGCTACACCTTC. It translates to CASSSRGSTYGYTF.

The V gene is TRBV13, the J gene TRBJ1-2; 9 bases line up with TRBD1. The CDR3 covers 15 residues. With 5 bases clipped from V and 4 bases from J, the junction kept 8 bases outside the gene matches. Germline V gene data show CDR1 as PRHDT and CDR2 as FYEKMQ (reference sequence). As DNA, the CDR3 is TGTGCCAGCAGCACCCGACAGGGGGGACGCTATGGCTACACCTTC. Residues: CASSTRQGGRYGYTF.

This clonotype was observed many times. The chain recombines TRBV6-5 with TRBJ1-2, with no clear D. Per the germline V gene, CDR1 is MNHEY and CDR2 is SVGAGI. V was trimmed by 2 bases and J by 3 bases, leaving 13 bases between them. The CDR3 length is 15 residues. CDR3 nucleotide sequence: TGTGCCAGCAGTTACGGGAACCCGAACGACTATGGCTACACCTTC. This encodes CASSYGNPNDYGYTF.

This clonotype was seen repeatedly, ten times or more. V and J are TRBV19 and TRBJ1-1; 9 nucleotides match TRBD1. CDR1 is LNHDA and CDR2 is SQIVND in the germline V gene (reference sequence). V lost 9 bases, J lost 4 bases, and 6 bases stayed unmatched. The CDR3 is 13 residues long. The CDR3 is CASSMTGGTEAFF. The CDR3 nucleotides read TGTGCCAGCAGCATGACAGGGGGCACTGAAGCTTTCTTT.

There are many counts of this clonotype. This rearrangement joins TRBV7-3 to TRBJ2-5; 7 bases align to TRBD2. The V and J ends lost 2 bases and 5 bases, in that order; junction bases with no gene match: 11. The CDR3 has 16 residues. Germline values: CDR1 SGHTA, CDR2 FQGTGA. The DNA for the CDR3 is TGTGCCAGCAGCTTACGAGGGAGGGAGGATCGGGAGACCCAGTACTTC. As protein: CASSLRGREDRETQYF.

The chain combines TRBV11-3 with TRBJ2-5, with 8 nucleotides matching TRBD2. Unmatched junction bases numbered 12, after V lost 4 bases and J lost 5 bases. Germline loops: CDR1 SGHNT, CDR2 YENEEA. This CDR3 comprises 16 residues. The CDR3 protein is CASSSRSGRAGETQYF. In DNA form, the CDR3 reads TGTGCCAGCAGCTCCAGAAGCGGGAGAGCCGGGGAGACCCAGTACTTC.

This clonotype was counted many times. J is TRBJ2-1 and V is TRBV27; 8 nucleotides line up with TRBD2. The junction had 5 bases not matched to a gene; V was cut back by 5 bases and J by 8 bases. Germline V gene lookup returns CDR1 MNHEY and CDR2 SMNVEV (reference sequence). The CDR3 has 13 amino acids. The CDR3 region is CASSQLGGDEQFF. DNA of the CDR3: TGTGCCAGCAGTCAACTCGGGGGGGATGAGCAGTTCTTC.

This clonotype has at least ten counts. The V gene is TRBV10-3, the J gene TRBJ2-1; 14 positions match TRBD2. Germline CDR1 is ENHRY and CDR2 is SYGVKD. Unmatched junction bases numbered 2, after V lost 3 bases and J lost 7 bases. The CDR3 is made up of 15 amino acids. The chain's CDR3 is CAISDGTSGGNEQFF. The CDR3, as DNA: TGTGCCATCAGTGACGGGACTAGCGGGGGTAATGAGCAGTTCTTC.